This T cell receptor beta chain was recovered during a study of blood T cells in healthy people across ages. The CDR3 runs 17 residues. After removal of 4 bases from V and 9 bases from J, the junction contained 15 bases not matched to a gene. Germline assignment: CDR1 LGHNA and CDR2 YSLEER. This clonotype was detected many times. A second about 6 to 12 cycle PCR used barcoded and J-beta primers. TCRdb redid the calling of the 5' RACE reads with MiXCR, one entry per CDR3 protein. The sample holds about 930,000 distinct CDR3 sequences, about 29% seen once. These data are also associated with another study on T cells of mothers and their children.

The J gene is TRBJ2-1, the V gene TRBV4-3; 10 bases map to TRBD2. The sample comprised blood. The clonotype originates from a woman between 35 and 50 years old in good health. The CDR3 protein is CASSRTTGTSDFAEQFF. The CDR3 DNA reads TGCGCCAGCAGCCGCACAACCGGGACTAGCGATTTTGCTGAGCAGTTCTTC.